The present TCR beta chain was sequenced within a study of cytomegalovirus exposure and HLA in healthy donors. Findings of the study overall: Prior analysis indicated that the majority of TCR beta V segments exhibited productivity approximately 90% or approximately 30% of the time. Rates of TCR association differed by HLA locus in a later analysis, with DRB1 highest and HLA-C lowest. In a later analysis, V- and J-gene trimming of beta chains associated with a DCLRE1C missense variant, replicated independently.

The germline CDR1 and CDR2 sequences are SGHRS and YFSETQ. The CDR3 length is 13 residues. Trimming shortened V by 5 bases and J by 3 bases, and 11 bases separated the two germline ends. In regard to this clone: As yet, its antigen is unknown.

Primers for the PCR totalled 60 Vbeta and 13 Jbeta. TCRdb's table, derived via immunoSEQ multiplex PCR, lists solely in-frame clones and lacks some. The data show approximately 80,000 clones, about 77% seen once. The sequence was collected from a man aged 55 to 69 in good health and CMV-seronegative. Material for sequencing was PBMCs. J is TRBJ1-1 and V is TRBV5-1, with D uncertain. In nucleotides, the CDR3 is TGCGCCAGCAGGCAGACTTTTTACACTGAAGCTTTCTTT. It codes for CASRQTFYTEAFF.